The clone carrying this TCR beta chain has a count of ten or more. The antigen is unknown. This record comes from a study of CD8 T cells in ankylosing spondylitis. Overall study findings and caveats: A motif of 8 or 9 highly homologous TCR beta variants was seen as apparently characteristic of ankylosing spondylitis blood.

Generation of TCR beta libraries employed quantitative 5'-RACE incorporating molecular barcodes. TCRdb re-called the 5' RACE reads with MiXCR, one entry per CDR3 protein. The sample records more than 500,000 distinct CDR3 sequences, approximately 5.3% being singletons. The receptor was derived from a male donor with ankylosing spondylitis. The sequenced sample was blood, either unsorted or a sorted T cell fraction (not recorded which).

CDR3 bases: TGTGCCAGCAGCTTCTCCAGGGCTGGCTTATCTCGCAATCAGCCCCAGCATTTT. This gives the protein CASSFSRAGLSRNQPQHF. The chain links TRBV7-8 to TRBJ1-5; possible D gene TRBD1, 5 bases. Germline V gene data show CDR1 as SGHVS and CDR2 as FQNEAQ. Trimming left V 3 bases short and J 2 bases short, with 20 bases between. This CDR3 region has 18 residues.